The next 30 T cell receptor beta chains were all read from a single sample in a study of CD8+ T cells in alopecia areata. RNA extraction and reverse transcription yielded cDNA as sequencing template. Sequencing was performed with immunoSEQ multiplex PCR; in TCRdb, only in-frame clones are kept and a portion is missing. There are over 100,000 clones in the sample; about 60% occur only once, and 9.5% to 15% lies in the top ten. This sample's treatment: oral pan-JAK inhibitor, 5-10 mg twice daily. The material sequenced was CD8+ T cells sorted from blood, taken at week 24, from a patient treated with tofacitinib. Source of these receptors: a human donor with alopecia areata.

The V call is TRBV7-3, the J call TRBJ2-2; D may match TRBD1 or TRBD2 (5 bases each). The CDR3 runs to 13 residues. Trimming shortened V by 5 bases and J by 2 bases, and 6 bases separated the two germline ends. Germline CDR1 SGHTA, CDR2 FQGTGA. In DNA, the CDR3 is TGTGCCAGCAGCGGGGACAACACCGGGGAGCTGTTTTTT. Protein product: CASSGDNTGELFF.

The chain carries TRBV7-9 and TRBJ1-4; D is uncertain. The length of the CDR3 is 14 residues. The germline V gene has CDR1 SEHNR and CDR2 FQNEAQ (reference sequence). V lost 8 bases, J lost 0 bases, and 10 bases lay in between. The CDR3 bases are TGTGCCAGCTGGGGATCAACAACTAATGAAAAACTGTTTTTT. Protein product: CASWGSTTNEKLFF.

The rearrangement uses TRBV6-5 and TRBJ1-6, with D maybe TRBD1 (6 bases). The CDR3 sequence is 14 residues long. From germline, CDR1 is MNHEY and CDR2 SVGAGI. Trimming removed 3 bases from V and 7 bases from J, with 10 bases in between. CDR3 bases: TGTGCCAGCAGTTATCAGGGGTGGAATTCACCCCTCCACTTT. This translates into CASSYQGWNSPLHF.

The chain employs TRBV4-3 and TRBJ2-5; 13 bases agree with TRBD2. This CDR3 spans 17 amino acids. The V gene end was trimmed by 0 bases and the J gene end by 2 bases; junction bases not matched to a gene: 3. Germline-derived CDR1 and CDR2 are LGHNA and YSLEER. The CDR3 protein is CASSQEGLAGQQETQYF. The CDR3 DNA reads TGCGCCAGCAGCCAAGAGGGACTAGCGGGGCAACAAGAGACCCAGTACTTC.

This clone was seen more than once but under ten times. The CDR3 nucleotides are TGTGCCAGCAGCTTGCAGGGTTTGAGGGCCCAGCCCCAGCATTTT. Protein product: CASSLQGLRAQPQHF. The chain employs TRBV27 and TRBJ1-5; possible D gene TRBD1, 5 bases. The V gene lost 6 bases and the J gene lost 7 bases, with 19 bases spanning the gap. The CDR3 extends over 15 amino acids. The V gene's germline CDR1 is MNHEY and CDR2 SMNVEV (reference sequence).

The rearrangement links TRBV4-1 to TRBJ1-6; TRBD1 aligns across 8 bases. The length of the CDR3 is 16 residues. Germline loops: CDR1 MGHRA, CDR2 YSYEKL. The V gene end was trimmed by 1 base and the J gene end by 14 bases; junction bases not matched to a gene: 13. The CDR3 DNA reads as TGCGCCAGCAGCCAAGGCGTACAGGGGGTGTGGGCGGCCCTCCACTTT. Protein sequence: CASSQGVQGVWAALHF.

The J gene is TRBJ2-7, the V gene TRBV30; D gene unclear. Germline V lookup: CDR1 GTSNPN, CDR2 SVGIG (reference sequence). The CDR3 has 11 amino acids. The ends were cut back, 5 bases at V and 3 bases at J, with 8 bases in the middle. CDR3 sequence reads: CAWGKNYEQYF. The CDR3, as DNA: TGTGCCTGGGGAAAGAACTACGAGCAGTACTTC.

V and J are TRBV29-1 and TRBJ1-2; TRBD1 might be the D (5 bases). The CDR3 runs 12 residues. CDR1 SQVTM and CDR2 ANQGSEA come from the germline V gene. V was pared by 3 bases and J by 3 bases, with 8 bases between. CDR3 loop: CSVDWGDYGYTF. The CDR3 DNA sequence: TGCAGCGTTGATTGGGGGGACTATGGCTACACCTTC.

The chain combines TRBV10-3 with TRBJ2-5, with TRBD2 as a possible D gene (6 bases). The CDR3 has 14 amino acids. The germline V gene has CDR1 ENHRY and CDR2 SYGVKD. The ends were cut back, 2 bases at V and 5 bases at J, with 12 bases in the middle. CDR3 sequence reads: CAISEEIADETQYF. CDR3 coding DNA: TGTGCCATCAGTGAGGAAATAGCGGACGAGACCCAGTACTTC.

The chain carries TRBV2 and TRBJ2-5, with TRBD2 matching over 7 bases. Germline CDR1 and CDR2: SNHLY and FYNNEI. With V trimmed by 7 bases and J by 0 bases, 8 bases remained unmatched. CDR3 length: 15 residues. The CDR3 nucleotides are TGTGCCAGCAAGGAGCCTAGCGGAAACCAAGAGACCCAGTACTTC. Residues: CASKEPSGNQETQYF.

In DNA, the CDR3 is TGTGCCAGCGGTTCACCCCTCCACTTT. This translates into CASGSPLHF. V and J are TRBV7-9 and TRBJ1-6; D is ambiguous. The CDR3 sequence is 9 residues long. Looked up from germline, CDR1 is SEHNR and CDR2 is FQNEAQ (reference sequence). Trimming removed 8 bases at V and 9 bases at J, with 2 bases between.

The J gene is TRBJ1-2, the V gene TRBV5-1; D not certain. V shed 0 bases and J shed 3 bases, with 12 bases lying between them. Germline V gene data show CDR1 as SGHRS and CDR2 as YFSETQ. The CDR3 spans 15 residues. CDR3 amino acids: CASSLAAEEDYGYTF. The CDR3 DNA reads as TGCGCCAGCAGCTTGGCTGCGGAGGAGGACTATGGCTACACCTTC.

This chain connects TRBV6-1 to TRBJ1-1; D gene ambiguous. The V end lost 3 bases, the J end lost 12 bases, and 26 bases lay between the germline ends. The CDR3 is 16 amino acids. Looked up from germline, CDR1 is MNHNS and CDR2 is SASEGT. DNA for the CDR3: TGTGCCAGCAGTGAGGGGAGGGCAGCCCCTCGGCCTGAGACTTTCTTT. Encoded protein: CASSEGRAAPRPETFF.

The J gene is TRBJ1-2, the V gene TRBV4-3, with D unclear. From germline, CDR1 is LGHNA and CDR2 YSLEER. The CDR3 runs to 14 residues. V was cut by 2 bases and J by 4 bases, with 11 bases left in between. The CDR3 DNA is TGCGCCAGCAGCCAACGACACGGCATCTATGGCTACACCTTC. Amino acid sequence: CASSQRHGIYGYTF.

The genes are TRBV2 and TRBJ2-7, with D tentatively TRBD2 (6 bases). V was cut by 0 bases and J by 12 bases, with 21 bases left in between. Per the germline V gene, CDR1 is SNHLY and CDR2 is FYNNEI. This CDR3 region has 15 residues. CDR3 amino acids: CASSEADRGTLNPYF. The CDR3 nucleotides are TGTGCCAGCAGTGAAGCGGACCGGGGGACCCTAAATCCGTACTTC.

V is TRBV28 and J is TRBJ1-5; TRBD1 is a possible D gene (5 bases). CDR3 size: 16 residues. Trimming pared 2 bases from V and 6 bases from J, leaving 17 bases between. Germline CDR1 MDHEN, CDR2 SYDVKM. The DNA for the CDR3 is TGTGCCAGCAGTTTAGAAGAAGGGGAGGCTCGTCAGCCCCAGCATTTT. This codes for CASSLEEGEARQPQHF.

The CDR3: CASSPRAMNTEAFF. The CDR3, as DNA: TGCGCCAGCAGCCCCAGGGCCATGAACACTGAAGCTTTCTTT. The V call is TRBV5-1, the J call TRBJ1-1; maybe TRBD1 (5 bases). The germline V gene has CDR1 SGHRS and CDR2 YFSETQ. The V end was cut by 4 bases, the J end by 0 bases, with 10 bases between. The CDR3 has 14 residues.

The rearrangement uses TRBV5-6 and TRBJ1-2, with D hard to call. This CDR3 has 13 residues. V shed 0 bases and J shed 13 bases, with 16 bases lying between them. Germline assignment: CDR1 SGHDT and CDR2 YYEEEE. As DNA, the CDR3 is TGTGCCAGCAGCTTGGGAGGTTCTGTCCTCTTCACCTTC. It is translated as CASSLGGSVLFTF.

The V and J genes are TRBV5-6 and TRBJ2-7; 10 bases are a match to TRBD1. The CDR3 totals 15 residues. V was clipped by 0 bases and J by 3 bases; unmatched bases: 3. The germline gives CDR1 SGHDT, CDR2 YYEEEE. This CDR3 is CASSLAGQGNYEQYF. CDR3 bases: TGTGCCAGCAGCTTGGCGGGACAGGGGAACTACGAGCAGTACTTC.

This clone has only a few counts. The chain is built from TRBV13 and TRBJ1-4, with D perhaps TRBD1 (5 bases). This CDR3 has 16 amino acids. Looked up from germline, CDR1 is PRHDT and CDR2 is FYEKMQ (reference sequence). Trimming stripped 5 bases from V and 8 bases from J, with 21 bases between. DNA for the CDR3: TGTGCCAGCAGCCCTAGATCTCGGGGGTTAGAAGAAAAACTGTTTTTT. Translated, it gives CASSPRSRGLEEKLFF.

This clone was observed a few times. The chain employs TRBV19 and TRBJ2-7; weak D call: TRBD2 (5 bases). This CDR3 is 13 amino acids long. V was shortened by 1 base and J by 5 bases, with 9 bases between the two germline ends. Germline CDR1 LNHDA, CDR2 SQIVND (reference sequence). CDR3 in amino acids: CASSIGGGDEQYF. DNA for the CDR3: TGTGCCAGTAGTATAGGAGGAGGCGACGAGCAGTACTTC.

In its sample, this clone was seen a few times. The CDR3 sequence: CASSLLARATNYGYTF. The CDR3 DNA sequence: TGTGCCAGCAGTTTATTAGCCCGGGCTACCAACTATGGCTACACCTTC. V gene TRBV27 combines with J gene TRBJ1-2, with D hard to call. Germline V CDR1 and CDR2: MNHEY, SMNVEV (reference sequence). CDR3 length: 16 amino acids. V lost 1 base and J 2 bases, leaving 14 bases between the germline ends.

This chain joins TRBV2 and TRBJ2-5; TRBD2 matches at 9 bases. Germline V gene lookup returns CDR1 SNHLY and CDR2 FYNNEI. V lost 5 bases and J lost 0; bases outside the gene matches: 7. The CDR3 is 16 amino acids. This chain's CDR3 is CASSTQRGADQETQYF. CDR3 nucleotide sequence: TGTGCCAGCAGTACCCAGCGGGGGGCTGACCAAGAGACCCAGTACTTC. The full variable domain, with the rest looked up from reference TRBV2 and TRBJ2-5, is EPEVTQTPSHQVTQMGQEVILRCVPISNHLYFYWYRQILGQKVEFLVSFYNNEISEKSEIFDDQFSVERPDGSNFTLKIRSTKLEDSAMYFCASSTQRGADQETQYFGPGTRLLVL.

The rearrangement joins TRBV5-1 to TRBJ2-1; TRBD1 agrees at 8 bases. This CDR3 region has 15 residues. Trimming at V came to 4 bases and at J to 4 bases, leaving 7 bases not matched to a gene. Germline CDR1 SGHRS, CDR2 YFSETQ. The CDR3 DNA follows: TGCGCCAGCAGCCTACGACAGGGGTCTTACAATGAGCAGTTCTTC. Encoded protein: CASSLRQGSYNEQFF.

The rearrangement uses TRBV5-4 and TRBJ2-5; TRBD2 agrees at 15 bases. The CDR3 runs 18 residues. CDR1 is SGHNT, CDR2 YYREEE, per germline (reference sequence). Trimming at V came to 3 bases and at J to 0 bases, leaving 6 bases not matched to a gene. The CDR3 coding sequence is TGTGCCAGCAGCTCTGGACTAGCGGGGGGGCCATACCAAGAGACCCAGTACTTC. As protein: CASSSGLAGGPYQETQYF.

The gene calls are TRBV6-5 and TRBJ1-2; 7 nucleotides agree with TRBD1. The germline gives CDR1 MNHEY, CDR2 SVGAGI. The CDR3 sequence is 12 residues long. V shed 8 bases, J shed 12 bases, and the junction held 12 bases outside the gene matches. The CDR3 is CASGSDRVTDTF. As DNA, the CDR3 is TGTGCCAGCGGCTCAGACAGGGTCACAGACACCTTC.

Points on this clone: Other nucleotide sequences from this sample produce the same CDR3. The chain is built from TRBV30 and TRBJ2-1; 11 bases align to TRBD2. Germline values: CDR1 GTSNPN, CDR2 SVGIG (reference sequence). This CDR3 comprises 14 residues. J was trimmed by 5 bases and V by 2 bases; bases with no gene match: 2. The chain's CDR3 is CAWSSGLADNEQFF. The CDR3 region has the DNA TGTGCCTGGAGTTCGGGACTAGCGGACAATGAGCAGTTCTTC.

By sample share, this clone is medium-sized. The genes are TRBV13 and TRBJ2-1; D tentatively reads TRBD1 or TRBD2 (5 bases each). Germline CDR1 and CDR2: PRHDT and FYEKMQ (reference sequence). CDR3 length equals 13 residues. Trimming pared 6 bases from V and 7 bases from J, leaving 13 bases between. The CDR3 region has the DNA TGTGCCAGCAGTACCCGGGGCGTTAATGAGCAGTTCTTC. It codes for CASSTRGVNEQFF.

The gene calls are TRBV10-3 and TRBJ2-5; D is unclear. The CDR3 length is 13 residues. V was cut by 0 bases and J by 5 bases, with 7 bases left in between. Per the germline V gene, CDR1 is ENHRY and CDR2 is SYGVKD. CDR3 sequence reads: CAISESGIETQYF. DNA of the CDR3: TGTGCCATCAGTGAGTCTGGGATCGAGACCCAGTACTTC.

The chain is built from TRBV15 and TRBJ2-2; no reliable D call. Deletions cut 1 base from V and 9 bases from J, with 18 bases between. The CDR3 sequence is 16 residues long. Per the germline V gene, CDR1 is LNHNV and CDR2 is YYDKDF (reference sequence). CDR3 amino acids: CATSRGEMGRPRELFF. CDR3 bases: TGTGCCACCAGCAGAGGTGAAATGGGAAGACCGAGGGAGCTGTTTTTT.